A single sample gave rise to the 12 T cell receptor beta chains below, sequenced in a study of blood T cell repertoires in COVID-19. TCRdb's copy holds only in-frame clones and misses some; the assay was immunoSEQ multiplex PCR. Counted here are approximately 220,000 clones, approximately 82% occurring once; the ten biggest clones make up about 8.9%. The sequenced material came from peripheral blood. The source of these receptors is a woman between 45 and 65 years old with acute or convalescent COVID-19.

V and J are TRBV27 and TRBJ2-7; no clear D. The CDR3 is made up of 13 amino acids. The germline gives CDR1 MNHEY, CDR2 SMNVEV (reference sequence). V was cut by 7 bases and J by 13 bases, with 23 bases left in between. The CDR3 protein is CASKFSQASHQYF. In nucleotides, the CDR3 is TGTGCCAGCAAATTTTCTCAGGCGTCTCACCAATACTTC.

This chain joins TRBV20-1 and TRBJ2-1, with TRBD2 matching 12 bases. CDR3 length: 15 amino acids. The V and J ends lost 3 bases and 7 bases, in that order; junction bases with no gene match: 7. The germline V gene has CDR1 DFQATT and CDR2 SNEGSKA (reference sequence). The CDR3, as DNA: TGCAGTGCTAGTCCCGCTAGCGGGAGGGGAAATGAGCAGTTCTTC. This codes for CSASPASGRGNEQFF.

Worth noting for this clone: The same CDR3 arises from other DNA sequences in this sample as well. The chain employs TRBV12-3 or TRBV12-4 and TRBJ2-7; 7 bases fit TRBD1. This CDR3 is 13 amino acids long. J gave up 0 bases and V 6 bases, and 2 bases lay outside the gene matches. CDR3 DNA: TGTGCCAGCAGGAGGGACAGCTCCTACGAGCAGTACTTC. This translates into CASRRDSSYEQYF.

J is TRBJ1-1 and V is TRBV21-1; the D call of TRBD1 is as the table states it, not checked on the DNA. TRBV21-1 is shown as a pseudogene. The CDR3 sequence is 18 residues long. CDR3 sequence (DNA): TGTGCCAGCAGCAAGAGGCAGGGCACAGAATCTCGGGACACTGAAGCTTTCTTT. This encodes CASSKRQGTESRDTEAFF.

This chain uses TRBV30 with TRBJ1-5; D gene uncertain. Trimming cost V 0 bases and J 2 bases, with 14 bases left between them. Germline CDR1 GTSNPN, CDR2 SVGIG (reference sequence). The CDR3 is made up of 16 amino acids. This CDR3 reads CAWSVRSIGGNQPQHF. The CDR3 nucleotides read TGTGCCTGGAGTGTACGGTCCATCGGGGGCAATCAGCCCCAGCATTTT. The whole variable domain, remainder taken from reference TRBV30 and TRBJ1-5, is SQTIHQWPATLVQPVGSPLSLECTVEGTSNPNLYWYRQAAGRGLQLLFYSVGIGQISSEVPQNLSASRPQDRQFILSSKKLLLSDSGFYLCAWSVRSIGGNQPQHFGDGTRLSIL.

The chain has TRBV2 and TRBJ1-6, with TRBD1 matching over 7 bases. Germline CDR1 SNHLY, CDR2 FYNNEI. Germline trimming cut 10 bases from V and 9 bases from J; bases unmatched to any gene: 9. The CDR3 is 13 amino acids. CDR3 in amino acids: CATVQGRRSPLHF. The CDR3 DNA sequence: TGTGCCACGGTACAGGGGCGCCGTTCACCCCTCCACTTT.

CDR3 in amino acids: CASSLRVRLAGGPGNEQFF. In DNA form, the CDR3 reads TGTGCCAGCAGCCTACGGGTACGACTAGCGGGAGGGCCCGGCAATGAGCAGTTCTTC. V and J are TRBV27 and TRBJ2-1; 14 nucleotides align to TRBD2. The junction had 16 bases not matched to a gene; V was cut back by 6 bases and J by 6 bases. CDR1 and CDR2 from the germline V gene are MNHEY and SMNVEV (reference sequence). The length of the CDR3 is 19 residues.

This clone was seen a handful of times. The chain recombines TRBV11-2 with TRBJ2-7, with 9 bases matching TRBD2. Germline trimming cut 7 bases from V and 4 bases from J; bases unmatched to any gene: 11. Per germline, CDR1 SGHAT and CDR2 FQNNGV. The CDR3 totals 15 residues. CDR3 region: CASTVSGSSGYEQYF. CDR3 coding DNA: TGTGCCAGCACCGTTAGCGGGAGCTCCGGGTACGAGCAGTACTTC. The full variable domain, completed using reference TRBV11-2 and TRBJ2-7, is EAGVAQSPRYKIIEKRQSVAFWCNPISGHATLYWYQQILGQGPKLLIQFQNNGVVDDSQLPKDRFSAERLKGVDSTLKIQPAKLEDSAVYLCASTVSGSSGYEQYFGPGTRLTVT.

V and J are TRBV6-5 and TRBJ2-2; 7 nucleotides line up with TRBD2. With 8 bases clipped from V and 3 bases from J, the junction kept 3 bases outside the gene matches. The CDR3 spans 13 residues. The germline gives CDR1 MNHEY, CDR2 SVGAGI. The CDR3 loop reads CASGRADTGELFF. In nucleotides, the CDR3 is TGTGCCAGCGGGAGGGCAGACACCGGGGAGCTGTTTTTT.

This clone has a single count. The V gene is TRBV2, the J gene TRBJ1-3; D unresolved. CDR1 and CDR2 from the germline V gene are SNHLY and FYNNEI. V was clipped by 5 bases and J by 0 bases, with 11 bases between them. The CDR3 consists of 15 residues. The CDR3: CASSLLGSSGNTIYF. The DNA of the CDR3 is TGTGCCAGCAGTCTCCTGGGGAGCTCTGGAAACACCATATATTTT.

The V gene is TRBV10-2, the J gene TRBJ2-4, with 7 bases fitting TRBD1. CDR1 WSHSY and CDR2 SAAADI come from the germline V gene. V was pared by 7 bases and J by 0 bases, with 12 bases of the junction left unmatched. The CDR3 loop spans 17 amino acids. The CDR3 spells CASKGATGSIAKNIQYF. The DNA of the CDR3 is TGCGCCAGCAAGGGGGCCACAGGATCAATAGCCAAAAACATTCAGTACTTC.

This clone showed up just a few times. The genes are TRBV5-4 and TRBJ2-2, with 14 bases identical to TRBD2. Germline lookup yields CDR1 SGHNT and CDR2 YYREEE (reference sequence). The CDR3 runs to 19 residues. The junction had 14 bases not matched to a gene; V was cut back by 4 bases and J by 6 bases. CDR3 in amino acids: CASSAGRLAGGPMAGELFF. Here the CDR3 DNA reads TGTGCCAGCAGCGCCGGACGACTAGCGGGAGGGCCTATGGCCGGGGAGCTGTTTTTT.